This entry describes one T cell receptor beta chain. Its cognate antigen is unknown. Germline CDR1 reads MNHNS; CDR2 reads SASEGT. The CDR3 sequence is 19 residues long. Sequenced by immunoSEQ multiplex PCR; TCRdb stores in-frame clones only, minus some. The table lists 65,000 or so clones, about 88% of them singletons. The sample is drawn from a study of a mutant IDH1 vaccine in newly diagnosed glioma. Time point indicated: week 23, last vaccination. All doses held 300 ug of mutant IDH1 20-mer peptide, with topical imiquimod. This sample comprised PBMCs, obtained from a glioma patient whose treatment included an IDH1 peptide vaccine. The rearrangement uses TRBV6-1 and TRBJ2-5; 12 bases agree with TRBD2. The J call may be in error: the DNA end matches TRBJ2-7 better. The receptor was derived from a young man with glioma. The CDR3, as DNA: TGTGCCAGCAGTGAGGACACTAGGACTAGCGGGGCCTCCTCCTACGAGCAGTACTTC. Translating gives CASSEDTRTSGASSYEQYF.